The entry that follows covers one T cell receptor beta chain sequence. In the authors' workflow: Reference gene primer amplification gave estimated nucleated cell counts. Generated by immunoSEQ multiplex PCR, the TCRdb table keeps only in-frame clones and is missing some. V, J and clone size derive from that table, while D and trimming were established from the DNA sequence. The sample has more than 25,000 clones, around 88% seen once; the top ten hold about 16%. The CDR3 is made up of 16 amino acids. V dropped 4 bases and J dropped 4; count of bases not matched to a gene: 7. The germline V gene has CDR1 MGHDK and CDR2 SYGVNS. This entry belongs to a study of blood T cell repertoires in COVID-19. Study overall: The United States, Italy and Spain supplied acute and convalescent COVID-19 samples. T cells, B-cell-depleted T cells, or PBMCs provided the cDNA or gDNA that served as material.

Sequencing used peripheral blood. The V and J genes are TRBV25-1 and TRBJ2-1; 10 positions agree with TRBD2. The receptor was derived from an older man with acute or convalescent COVID-19. The chain's CDR3 is CASSAAGTSEYNEQFF. CDR3 nucleotide sequence: TGTGCCAGCAGTGCCGCTGGGACTAGCGAGTACAATGAGCAGTTCTTC.